The present entry profiles one TCR beta chain with its context. Its antigen is unknown. Base qualities are not provided; no much larger clone lies one nucleotide away. This entry belongs to a study of blood T cell repertoires in COVID-19 (dated by TCRdb to about 2020). The study in broad terms: Samples from collaborators originated in the United States, Italy and Spain and spanned both the acute and convalescent phases of COVID-19. HLA class I and class II types, where available, came from metadata supplied by the sample provider rather than from assay-based typing. The samples were drawn from two sources: the first 160 participants of the ongoing ImmuneRACE study, and 1,254 subjects contributed by 6 global collaborators. A freely available public database, intended as a resource for researchers studying the immune response to SARS-CoV-2, is where the repertoires were released. The prospective study material was composed of cDNA or gDNA derived from T cells, B-cell-depleted T cells, or PBMCs. The dataset comprised deeply sampled blood TCRbeta repertoires from subjects exposed to, actively infected with, or recovered from COVID-19. Sample metadata almost always included a de-identified subject ID, COVID-19 status, age in years and sex.

TCRbeta CDR3 regions were amplified from genomic DNA using the immunoSEQ Assay, a bias-controlled multiplex PCR. As for how the authors treated the data: Within the assay, amplification of reference gene primers was used to estimate how many nucleated cells each sample contained. To quantify the absolute abundance of each unique TCRbeta CDR3 rearrangement, sequence reads were collapsed and filtered. For each sample, productive Simpson clonality was calculated as the square root of Simpson's diversity index across productive rearrangements. Sourced from immuneACCESS, this table was stored by TCRdb with only in-frame sequences that have V and J called. A share of the clones is absent; for the studies checked, an unresolved V gene accounts for under half, and the remainder has no known explanation. For V, J and clone size, that table is used; D and trimming come from the DNA. The sample contains 140,000 to 150,000 clones, roughly 79% of them found a single time. Approximately 8% of the sample rests with the top ten.

Here is what the overall study found, with its caveats: The quantity of clinical and demographic metadata differed by source and by participant and was supplied without curation.

Each collaborating institution followed its own protocols to collect whole blood in K2EDTA tubes. For TCRbeta analysis, collaborator samples were shipped as frozen whole blood, as isolated PBMCs, or as DNA extracted from either sample type. From a lookup of the germline V gene, CDR1 and CDR2 are KGHSH and LQKENI. The trim is 6 bases for V and 1 base for J, with a gap of 12 bases between the germline ends. The CDR3 starts with the cysteine, ends with the phenylalanine, and has 14 residues. Left in the record is the CDR3 DNA by itself, 42 bases read in frame from the first base. Sequencing was carried out using peripheral blood. The source is a human donor in a cohort sampled during active COVID-19. This chain joins TRBV18 to TRBJ1-1; no D gene is confidently identified. The bases read TGTGCCAGCTCCCTCGGAGGTACGAACACTGAAGCTTTCTTT. It codes for CASSLGGTNTEAFF.